This passage covers 22 T cell receptor beta chains from one sample sequenced in a study of neurological immune-mediated disorders. A single record per CDR3 protein comes from TCRdb applying MiXCR to the 5' RACE reads. Here the sample spans about 66,000 distinct CDR3 sequences, more than 7.5% being singletons. Time point described: longitudinal time-point 2. The sequenced material came from PBMCs. These TCRs come from a man aged 25-40 years in good health.

This clonotype was detected many times. The chain carries TRBV20-1 and TRBJ2-1, with 8 nucleotides matching TRBD1. The CDR3 runs 16 residues. Germline assignment: CDR1 DFQATT and CDR2 SNEGSKA (reference sequence). With 0 bases clipped from V and 10 bases from J, the junction kept 14 bases outside the gene matches. This CDR3 reads CSARDPRQGIGKEQFF. CDR3 DNA: TGCAGTGCTAGAGATCCACGACAGGGGATCGGGAAGGAGCAGTTCTTC.

The sample holds many counts of this clonotype. CDR3 region: CSATTSGRAGEQYF. As DNA, the CDR3 is TGCAGCGCCACGACTAGCGGGAGGGCCGGAGAGCAGTACTTC. The chain employs TRBV29-1 and TRBJ2-7; 14 nucleotides line up with TRBD2. Germline V CDR1 and CDR2: SQVTM, ANQGSEA. CDR3 length: 14 residues. The V segment lost 7 bases and the J segment 7 bases; nucleotides outside the gene matches: 9.

The sample holds many counts of this clonotype. V gene TRBV28 combines with J gene TRBJ2-7, with a possible D match to TRBD1 (6 bases). The germline gives CDR1 MDHEN, CDR2 SYDVKM. The CDR3 has 15 amino acids. V lost 5 bases, J lost 6 bases, and 20 bases lay in between. The CDR3 nucleotides read TGTGCCAGCAGTCCCACAGGGTTTTGGGGTCTCGAGCAGTACTTC. It encodes CASSPTGFWGLEQYF.

There are many counts of this clonotype. The rearrangement joins TRBV4-1 to TRBJ2-7, with D possibly TRBD1 on 6 matching bases. The CDR3 loop spans 15 amino acids. Trimming stripped 0 bases from V and 0 bases from J, with 9 bases between. Germline values: CDR1 MGHRA, CDR2 YSYEKL. The chain's CDR3 is CASSQEGAGSYEQYF. The CDR3 DNA follows: TGCGCCAGCAGCCAAGAGGGGGCCGGCTCCTACGAGCAGTACTTC.

The chain joins TRBV3-1 to TRBJ2-1; D call uncertain. This CDR3 is built from 13 residues. The V gene's germline CDR1 is LGHDT and CDR2 YNNKEL (reference sequence). Trimming pared 0 bases from V and 6 bases from J, leaving 6 bases between. The CDR3 here is CASSQEGSNEQFF. In DNA form, the CDR3 reads TGTGCCAGCAGCCAAGAAGGGTCCAATGAGCAGTTCTTC.

This clonotype was counted many times. The V call is TRBV12-3 or TRBV12-4, the J call TRBJ2-7; TRBD2 matches at 7 bases. With V trimmed by 5 bases and J by 2 bases, 9 bases remained unmatched. The CDR3 covers 15 residues. The CDR3 is CASSQSGITPYEQYF. CDR3 DNA: TGTGCCAGCAGTCAGAGCGGGATTACCCCCTACGAGCAGTACTTC.

In this sample, this clonotype turned up many times. CDR3 residues: CASSPPPGQGWDTEAFF. The CDR3 region has the DNA TGTGCCAGCTCACCCCCGCCCGGACAGGGTTGGGACACTGAAGCTTTCTTT. This chain uses TRBV18 with TRBJ1-1; 8 bases align to TRBD1. The germline V gene has CDR1 KGHSH and CDR2 LQKENI. This CDR3 contains 17 residues. Trimming at V came to 3 bases and at J to 3 bases, leaving 12 bases not matched to a gene.

This clonotype was recorded at least ten times. The J gene is TRBJ1-5, the V gene TRBV24-1, with D perhaps TRBD1 (6 bases). The germline V gene has CDR1 KGHDR and CDR2 SFDVKD. With 3 bases removed from V and 1 base from J, the gap between germline ends came to 9 bases. This CDR3 region has 15 residues. The CDR3 nucleotides are TGTGCCACCAGTGATCCAGGGGTAAGCAATCAGCCCCAGCATTTT. Residues: CATSDPGVSNQPQHF.

Ten or more counts support this clonotype. The genes are TRBV7-9 and TRBJ2-3; 7 bases fit TRBD2. Trimming cost V 5 bases and J 2 bases; bases outside gene matches: 16. The germline V gene encodes CDR1 SEHNR and CDR2 FQNEAQ (reference sequence). CDR3 length: 18 amino acids. The CDR3 here is CASSRKPPAGPNTDTQYF. The CDR3 DNA is TGTGCCAGCAGCCGAAAACCCCCAGCGGGGCCCAACACAGATACGCAGTATTTT.

Ten or more counts support this clonotype. The chain employs TRBV28 and TRBJ1-1, with TRBD1 matching 8 bases. The CDR3 is made up of 15 amino acids. V was clipped by 6 bases and J by 5 bases; unmatched bases: 11. Germline values: CDR1 MDHEN, CDR2 SYDVKM. CDR3 in DNA: TGTGCCAGCAGGACACTACAGGGGGGTCAAACTGAAGCTTTCTTT. Encoded protein: CASRTLQGGQTEAFF.

This clonotype was picked up many times. The chain links TRBV20-1 to TRBJ1-1, with 7 bases fitting TRBD1. The CDR3 is 14 amino acids. The V gene end was trimmed by 0 bases and the J gene end by 8 bases; junction bases not matched to a gene: 9. Germline V CDR1 and CDR2: DFQATT, SNEGSKA (reference sequence). The CDR3 region has the DNA TGCAGTGCTAGAGATTCGGGGGGGACAGACGAAGCTTTCTTT. It encodes CSARDSGGTDEAFF.

This clonotype was counted at least ten times. This chain joins TRBV6-1 and TRBJ2-7; 9 nucleotides line up with TRBD2. The CDR3 length is 13 residues. In germline, CDR1 is MNHNS, CDR2 SASEGT. Trimming cost V 5 bases and J 3 bases; bases outside gene matches: 2. This CDR3 reads CASSTTSGYEQYF. Here the CDR3 DNA reads TGTGCCAGCAGTACGACTAGCGGCTACGAGCAGTACTTC.

This clonotype appeared many times. V and J are TRBV20-1 and TRBJ1-5; 10 bases match TRBD1. Germline CDR1 reads DFQATT; CDR2 reads SNEGSKA (reference sequence). V trimming: 6 bases; J trimming: 7 bases; junction bases outside the gene matches: 6. The CDR3 consists of 13 residues. As DNA, the CDR3 is TGCAGTGCCGTGACAGGGGGCGAGCAGCCCCAGCATTTT. Residues: CSAVTGGEQPQHF.

This clonotype was picked up many times. The gene calls are TRBV20-1 and TRBJ1-2, with D hard to call. This CDR3 contains 15 residues. CDR1 and CDR2 (germline): DFQATT, SNEGSKA (reference sequence). Trimming removed 3 bases at V and 2 bases at J, with 16 bases between. For the CDR3, the DNA is TGCAGTGCTAGGGGGAGGAGTACCAACAACTATGGCTACACCTTC. Its translation: CSARGRSTNNYGYTF.

This clonotype came up many times. V and J are TRBV5-1 and TRBJ2-4; D gene uncertain. CDR1 is SGHRS and CDR2 is YFSETQ in the germline V gene. V lost 0 bases and J 6 bases, leaving 10 bases between the germline ends. The CDR3 consists of 14 residues. The CDR3 DNA reads TGCGCCAGCAGCTTGGTTTGGCCAGGAAACATTCAGTACTTC. Protein: CASSLVWPGNIQYF.

This clonotype was seen at least ten times. The rearrangement uses TRBV5-1 and TRBJ1-4, with D unresolved. The V end was cut by 1 base, the J end by 6 bases, with 13 bases between. This CDR3 is 15 amino acids long. Germline V gene lookup returns CDR1 SGHRS and CDR2 YFSETQ. This CDR3 is CASSLITAGDEKLFF. Here the CDR3 DNA reads TGCGCCAGCAGCTTGATCACAGCGGGCGATGAAAAACTGTTTTTT. Full variable domain (rest looked up from reference TRBV5-1 and TRBJ1-4): KAGVTQTPRYLIKTRGQQVTLSCSPISGHRSVSWYQQTPGQGLQFLFEYFSETQRNKGNFPGRFSGRQFSNSRSEMNVSTLELGDSALYLCASSLITAGDEKLFFGSGTQLSVL.

The chain combines TRBV4-1 with TRBJ2-3; no definite D call. The CDR3 spans 16 residues. Trimming left V 2 bases short and J 1 base short, with 13 bases between. Germline lookup yields CDR1 MGHRA and CDR2 YSYEKL. CDR3 amino acids: CASSQPPSPGTDTQYF. The CDR3 coding sequence is TGCGCCAGCAGCCAACCCCCCTCCCCCGGCACAGATACGCAGTATTTT.

This clonotype was recorded at least ten times. The chain is built from TRBV27 and TRBJ2-5; 10 positions match TRBD1. The CDR3 is 17 residues long. Trimming at V came to 5 bases and at J to 5 bases, leaving 14 bases not matched to a gene. Germline values: CDR1 MNHEY, CDR2 SMNVEV (reference sequence). The CDR3 is CASSGPKGQGWRETQYF. The CDR3 region has the DNA TGTGCCAGCAGTGGACCGAAGGGACAGGGGTGGCGCGAGACCCAGTACTTC.

This clonotype was found many times. This sequence joins TRBV7-6 and TRBJ2-1; D is unresolved. The V end was cut by 5 bases, the J end by 4 bases, with 9 bases between. The germline V gene has CDR1 SGHVS and CDR2 FNYEAQ. The CDR3 has 13 residues. The DNA for the CDR3 is TGTGCCAGCAGCACGACTCCGTACAATGAGCAGTTCTTC. Protein sequence: CASSTTPYNEQFF.

This chain uses TRBV20-1 with TRBJ1-6; tentatively, D is TRBD1 (5 bases). Trimming removed 6 bases at V and 0 bases at J, with 15 bases between. This CDR3 spans 16 amino acids. Germline assignment: CDR1 DFQATT and CDR2 SNEGSKA (reference sequence). CDR3 nucleotides: TGCAGTGCCCTAAGGGGAGTGAGCTCCTATAATTCACCCCTCCACTTT. This sequence encodes CSALRGVSSYNSPLHF.

CDR3 sequence reads: CASSLVNTEAFF. CDR3 DNA sequence: TGTGCCAGTAGTTTAGTGAACACTGAAGCTTTCTTT. The chain carries TRBV19 and TRBJ1-1; D unclear. Germline loops: CDR1 LNHDA, CDR2 SQIVND (reference sequence). CDR3 length: 12 amino acids. The V and J ends lost 5 bases and 0 bases respectively, with 4 bases between them.

This clonotype was counted at least ten times. The chain recombines TRBV7-2 with TRBJ1-1; tentative D call: TRBD1 (5 bases). The germline V gene encodes CDR1 SGHTA and CDR2 FQGNSA. This CDR3 has 13 residues. Between the trimmed V and J ends, which lost 3 bases and 5 bases, there was a span of 10 bases. CDR3 residues: CASSFWGRTEAFF. In nucleotides, the CDR3 is TGTGCCAGCAGCTTCTGGGGGAGGACTGAAGCTTTCTTT.